The text below deals with one T cell receptor (beta chain). The antigen is not known. V lost 6 bases and J lost 7; bases outside the gene matches: 5. The CDR3 consists of 14 residues. The germline V gene encodes CDR1 MNHEY and CDR2 SVGAGI. This sample is part of a study of cytomegalovirus exposure and HLA in healthy donors. Findings and limits, study-wide: TRBV6-2, TRBV6-3 and some other V segments were unresolvable in 87-base-pair reads.

13 Jbeta primers and 60 Vbeta primers were used for the PCR. TCRdb keeps only in-frame clones here, not all; method: immunoSEQ multiplex PCR. The profile shows approximately 110,000 clones, just under 80% of them singletons. The chain combines TRBV6-5 with TRBJ1-4; 10 bases fit TRBD1. The source material was PBMCs. This TCR was recovered from a man aged 30 to 45 in good health and CMV-seronegative. CDR3 loop: CASSAGQGFEKLFF. CDR3 DNA sequence: TGTGCCAGCAGCGCGGGACAGGGGTTTGAAAAACTGTTTTTT.